These 12 T cell receptor beta chains came from one sample sequenced in a study of shared clonotypes between healthy human individuals. TCRdb's table, derived via immunoSEQ multiplex PCR, lists solely in-frame clones and lacks some. The table has 1,500,000 or so clones, roughly 96% seen once. The sample comprised naive CD4+ T cells sorted from blood. Indicated subset: CD45RA+ positively selected. The receptors were sampled from a man aged 30-40 years in good health.

The gene calls are TRBV6-1 and TRBJ2-5; 7 positions match TRBD1. Germline V lookup: CDR1 MNHNS, CDR2 SASEGT. Trimming took 7 bases from V and 1 from J; bases not matched to a gene: 6. The CDR3 totals 14 residues. As DNA, the CDR3 is TGTGCCAGCAAGGGACAGTGGGGCCAAGAGACCCAGTACTTC. It codes for CASKGQWGQETQYF.

The V gene is TRBV7-3, the J gene TRBJ2-5; weak D call: TRBD1 (5 bases). Germline-derived CDR1 and CDR2 are SGHTA and FQGTGA. Between the trimmed V and J ends, which lost 5 bases and 5 bases, there was a span of 12 bases. The CDR3 is made up of 13 amino acids. The CDR3 is CASSLGHAETQYF. Written as DNA, the CDR3 is TGTGCCAGCAGCCTCGGACATGCCGAGACCCAGTACTTC.

The V call is TRBV7-2, the J call TRBJ2-5; TRBD1 matches 11 bases. The CDR3 runs 16 residues. J lost 6 bases, V lost 0 bases, and 6 bases had no gene match. Germline V gene lookup returns CDR1 SGHTA and CDR2 FQGNSA. In DNA, the CDR3 is TGTGCCAGCAGCTTAGCGCTGGGGACAGGGGGAAAGACCCAGTACTTC. This sequence encodes CASSLALGTGGKTQYF.

V gene TRBV6-5 combines with J gene TRBJ1-2; 7 bases fit TRBD1. Trimming at V came to 4 bases and at J to 5 bases, leaving 10 bases not matched to a gene. This CDR3 contains 15 residues. The germline CDR1 and CDR2 sequences are MNHEY and SVGAGI. This chain's CDR3 is CASSSQGGASYGYTF. The CDR3 DNA follows: TGTGCCAGCAGTTCCCAGGGGGGAGCTTCGTATGGCTACACCTTC.

In its sample, this clone was seen once. This CDR3 is CASSRMWGQGSYEQYF. The CDR3 DNA sequence: TGTGCCAGCAGCCGAATGTGGGGACAGGGCTCCTACGAGCAGTACTTC. V gene TRBV7-2 combines with J gene TRBJ2-7, with 9 nucleotides matching TRBD1. The CDR3 runs to 16 residues. V shed 5 bases and J 0 bases; nucleotides not matched to a gene: 8. Germline V gives CDR1 SGHTA, CDR2 FQGNSA.

This sequence joins TRBV27 and TRBJ2-2, with D perhaps TRBD1 (6 bases). With 5 bases removed from V and 8 bases from J, the gap between germline ends came to 12 bases. Germline values: CDR1 MNHEY, CDR2 SMNVEV (reference sequence). The CDR3 spans 13 residues. CDR3 region: CASSTQGSGELFF. In DNA form, the CDR3 reads TGTGCCAGCAGTACACAGGGATCAGGGGAGCTGTTTTTT.

The chain carries TRBV7-9 and TRBJ2-1; D remains ambiguous. Trimming left V 2 bases short and J 0 bases short, with 20 bases between. Germline V CDR1 and CDR2: SEHNR, FQNEAQ (reference sequence). The CDR3 is made up of 19 amino acids. The CDR3 nucleotides are TGTGCCAGCAGCTTACCGACAAAAACTCATCAGAGCTCCTACAATGAGCAGTTCTTC. Translating gives CASSLPTKTHQSSYNEQFF. The variable domain in full, with the rest retrieved from reference TRBV7-9 and TRBJ2-1, is DTGVSQNPRHKITKRGQNVTFRCDPISEHNRLYWYRQTLGQGPEFLTYFQNEAQLEKSRLLSDRFSAERPKGSFSTLEIQRTEQGDSAMYLCASSLPTKTHQSSYNEQFFGPGTRLTVL.

The CDR3 here is CASSFLGRSGSDIQYF. The CDR3 coding sequence is TGTGCCAGCAGTTTCCTAGGCCGGAGCGGGAGTGACATTCAGTACTTC. The chain recombines TRBV27 with TRBJ2-4; TRBD2 aligns across 8 bases. This CDR3 is built from 16 residues. J gave up 8 bases and V 3 bases, and 12 bases lay outside the gene matches. The germline V gene encodes CDR1 MNHEY and CDR2 SMNVEV (reference sequence).

The chain combines TRBV10-2 with TRBJ2-2; D might be TRBD2 (5 bases). Per the germline V gene, CDR1 is WSHSY and CDR2 is SAAADI. This CDR3 is built from 16 residues. V was clipped by 2 bases and J by 5 bases, with 15 bases between them. The CDR3 loop is CASSELRVARTGELFF. In DNA, the CDR3 is TGCGCCAGCAGTGAGCTTCGAGTAGCGAGGACCGGGGAGCTGTTTTTT.

V usage is TRBV29-1 and J usage is TRBJ1-1; 11 nucleotides line up with TRBD1. J lost 5 bases, V lost 5 bases, and 7 bases had no gene match. CDR1 and CDR2 (germline): SQVTM, ANQGSEA. This CDR3 is 14 amino acids long. CDR3 in amino acids: CSVRDRGGLTEAFF. In nucleotides, the CDR3 is TGCAGCGTTCGGGACAGGGGGGGGTTAACTGAAGCTTTCTTT. Variable domain in full (rest from reference TRBV29-1 and TRBJ1-1): SAVISQKPSRDICQRGTSLTIQCQVDSQVTMMFWYRQQPGQSLTLIATANQGSEATYESGFVIDKFPISRPNLTFSTLTVSNMSPEDSSIYLCSVRDRGGLTEAFFGQGTRLTVV.

The genes are TRBV30 and TRBJ2-2; 9 positions match TRBD2. CDR1 and CDR2 (germline): GTSNPN, SVGIG (reference sequence). The CDR3 length is 15 residues. The V and J ends lost 2 bases and 6 bases, in that order; junction bases with no gene match: 7. CDR3 protein: CAWSRIAGVAGELFF. In DNA form, the CDR3 reads TGTGCCTGGAGTAGAATAGCGGGAGTAGCCGGGGAGCTGTTTTTT.

V is TRBV7-9 and J is TRBJ1-5; possible D gene TRBD1, 6 bases. From germline, CDR1 is SEHNR and CDR2 FQNEAQ (reference sequence). This CDR3 has 15 amino acids. V lost 5 bases, J lost 4 bases, and 15 bases lay in between. CDR3 loop: CASSPWTDGNQPQHF. The CDR3 nucleotides read TGTGCCAGCAGCCCATGGACAGATGGGAATCAGCCCCAGCATTTT.